Each of the 10 T cell receptor beta chains below was sequenced from the same sample in a study of blood T cell repertoires in COVID-19. The method was immunoSEQ multiplex PCR; TCRdb's version includes in-frame clones alone and lacks a portion of them. Of 200,000 to 250,000 clones in the sample, more than 85% were seen once. The specimen was peripheral blood. These receptors were collected from a man aged 60-69 years with COVID-19, enrolled during active disease.

The chain is built from TRBV5-8 and TRBJ2-1; D might be TRBD1 (7 bases). Germline V CDR1 and CDR2: SGHTS, YDEGEE. V lost 0 bases, J lost 9 bases, and 16 bases lay in between. The CDR3 is 15 residues long. The CDR3 coding sequence is TGTGCCAGCAGCTTGGTTCAGGGGGGATTCAGTGAGCAGTTCTTC. Translation gives CASSLVQGGFSEQFF.

V gene TRBV5-1 combines with J gene TRBJ1-4; 8 bases line up with TRBD1. Germline CDR1 reads SGHRS; CDR2 reads YFSETQ. The CDR3 length is 14 residues. The V and J ends lost 4 bases and 5 bases, in that order; junction bases with no gene match: 4. CDR3 sequence reads: CASSERQGNEKLFF. CDR3 nucleotide sequence: TGCGCCAGCAGCGAGAGACAGGGGAATGAAAAACTGTTTTTT.

The rearrangement uses TRBV6-5 and TRBJ1-5; tentative D call: TRBD1 (5 bases). CDR1 and CDR2 (germline): MNHEY, SVGAGI. V was shortened by 5 bases and J by 0 bases, with 8 bases between the two germline ends. The CDR3 has 14 amino acids. Here the CDR3 DNA reads TGTGCCAGCAGTACAGGTTATAGCAATCAGCCCCAGCATTTT. Its protein is CASSTGYSNQPQHF.

The table lists this clone with a count of one. The chain employs TRBV19 and TRBJ2-1; 9 positions agree with TRBD2. The V gene's germline CDR1 is LNHDA and CDR2 SQIVND (reference sequence). The CDR3 consists of 15 residues. V was pared by 4 bases and J by 2 bases, with 3 bases of the junction left unmatched. The CDR3 reads CASSKTSGPYNEQFF. The DNA for the CDR3 is TGTGCCAGTAGTAAGACTAGCGGCCCCTACAATGAGCAGTTCTTC. Together with reference TRBV19 and TRBJ2-1, the CDR3 gives the full variable domain: DGGITQSPKYLFRKEGQNVTLSCEQNLNHDAMYWYRQDPGQGLRLIYYSQIVNDFQKGDIAEGYSVSREKKESFPLTVTSAQKNPTAFYLCASSKTSGPYNEQFFGPGTRLTVL.

The rearrangement links TRBV10-3 to TRBJ2-7; D remains ambiguous. In germline, CDR1 is ENHRY, CDR2 SYGVKD. The CDR3 extends over 12 amino acids. V dropped 6 bases and J dropped 6 bases, with 12 bases sitting between them. CDR3 in amino acids: CAIRDEVREQYF. The DNA of the CDR3 is TGTGCCATCAGAGATGAGGTACGCGAGCAGTACTTC.

This clone occurred once. The chain links TRBV15 to TRBJ2-7; 7 bases are shared with TRBD2. The CDR3 extends over 16 amino acids. The V gene's germline CDR1 is LNHNV and CDR2 YYDKDF (reference sequence). Unmatched junction bases numbered 6, after V lost 0 bases and J lost 1 base. The CDR3 DNA reads TGTGCCACCAGCAGAGATCTAAGCGGGGCTTCCTACGAGCAGTACTTC. It encodes CATSRDLSGASYEQYF. The full variable domain, with the rest looked up from reference TRBV15 and TRBJ2-7, is DAMVIQNPRYQVTQFGKPVTLSCSQTLNHNVMYWYQQKSSQAPKLLFHYYDKDFNNEADTPDNFQSRRPNTSFCFLDIRSPGLGDTAMYLCATSRDLSGASYEQYFGPGTRLTVT.

The CDR3 sequence is CASISGAGYGYTF. CDR3 sequence (DNA): TGTGCCAGCATTTCAGGGGCGGGCTATGGCTACACCTTC. The V gene is TRBV6-5, the J gene TRBJ1-2; D is perhaps TRBD1 (6 bases). The germline CDR1 and CDR2 sequences are MNHEY and SVGAGI. The CDR3 runs to 13 residues. V was trimmed by 7 bases and J by 4 bases, leaving 13 bases between them.

The chain joins TRBV7-6 to TRBJ1-1; 9 bases are a match to TRBD1. V shed 5 bases, J shed 4 bases, and the junction held 5 bases outside the gene matches. CDR1 and CDR2 from the germline V gene are SGHVS and FNYEAQ. This CDR3 spans 14 amino acids. CDR3 residues: CASSVRQGGTEAFF. In nucleotides, the CDR3 is TGTGCCAGCAGCGTTAGACAGGGGGGCACTGAAGCTTTCTTT.

The genes are TRBV14 and TRBJ2-7; 14 bases map to TRBD2. Germline CDR1 SGHDN, CDR2 FVKESK. The CDR3 sequence is 18 residues long. The ends lost 0 bases at V and 3 bases at J; junction bases unmatched: 7. CDR3 nucleotides: TGTGCCAGCAGCCAAGAAGGGACTAGCGGGAGTTGGGACTACGAGCAGTACTTC. Its protein is CASSQEGTSGSWDYEQYF.

This chain uses TRBV7-3 with TRBJ2-1; TRBD2 matches at 11 bases. This CDR3 is built from 19 residues. With V trimmed by 5 bases and J by 0 bases, 12 bases remained unmatched. The germline CDR1 and CDR2 sequences are SGHTA and FQGTGA. CDR3 DNA sequence: TGTGCCAGCAGCCCCGCCAAGAGGGGACTAGCGGACTCCTACAATGAGCAGTTCTTC. Translation: CASSPAKRGLADSYNEQFF.